The 15 T cell receptor beta chains given below trace back to one sample, sequenced in a study of T cell responses to AZD1222 COVID-19 vaccine. Clones were read by immunoSEQ multiplex PCR, and TCRdb kept only the in-frame ones, dropping some. The data contain around 150,000 clones, roughly 94% of them singletons. The sample was peripheral blood, taken on day 0 of AZD1222 vaccination. The receptors shown here come from an adult in good health.

The genes are TRBV7-6 and TRBJ1-4; 10 bases match TRBD1. V shed 5 bases, J shed 8 bases, and the junction held 8 bases outside the gene matches. The CDR3 runs 15 residues. Germline loops: CDR1 SGHVS, CDR2 FNYEAQ. DNA for the CDR3: TGTGCCAGCAGCCCGCTGACAGGGGGCTTGGAAAAACTGTTTTTT. Residues: CASSPLTGGLEKLFF.

This rearrangement joins TRBV6-5 to TRBJ1-5; 8 bases agree with TRBD1. The CDR3 is 14 residues long. The V gene end was trimmed by 5 bases and the J gene end by 5 bases; junction bases not matched to a gene: 5. Germline CDR1 and CDR2: MNHEY and SVGAGI. CDR3: CASSPGQGDQPQHF. In nucleotides, the CDR3 is TGTGCCAGCAGTCCCGGACAGGGTGATCAGCCCCAGCATTTT.

This rearrangement joins TRBV15 to TRBJ1-6, with 10 nucleotides matching TRBD1. The CDR3 contains 15 residues. Germline CDR1 and CDR2: LNHNV and YYDKDF (reference sequence). The V segment lost 0 bases and the J segment 8 bases; nucleotides outside the gene matches: 1. The CDR3: CATSRDGTGDSPLHF. The CDR3 coding sequence is TGTGCCACCAGCAGAGATGGGACAGGGGATTCACCCCTCCACTTT.

The chain uses TRBV4-1 and TRBJ1-2; D possibly corresponds to TRBD1 (5 bases). The V end lost 2 bases, the J end lost 5 bases, and 15 bases lay between the germline ends. The CDR3 runs to 15 residues. The germline V gene has CDR1 MGHRA and CDR2 YSYEKL. CDR3 sequence reads: CASSQPDRVGYGYTF. The CDR3 bases are TGCGCCAGCAGCCAACCTGACAGAGTGGGGTATGGCTACACCTTC.

This clone was seen just once. This chain connects TRBV19 to TRBJ1-4, with D maybe TRBD1 (6 bases). Trimming left V 6 bases short and J 2 bases short, with 13 bases between. CDR3 length equals 15 residues. Germline-derived CDR1 and CDR2 are LNHDA and SQIVND (reference sequence). CDR3 sequence (DNA): TGTGCCAGTAGAACCAACAGGGCTACTAATGAAAAACTGTTTTTT. Its protein is CASRTNRATNEKLFF.

The chain joins TRBV7-6 to TRBJ1-5, with TRBD1 as a possible D gene (6 bases). Trimming took off 2 bases at V and 0 bases at J, with 11 bases between the two ends. Germline CDR1 SGHVS, CDR2 FNYEAQ. The CDR3 runs to 16 residues. For the CDR3, the DNA is TGTGCCAGCAGCTTATCAGGGGATTATAGCAATCAGCCCCAGCATTTT. It specifies CASSLSGDYSNQPQHF.

Only one count was recorded for this clone. V is TRBV12-3 or TRBV12-4 and J is TRBJ2-6; unclear D gene. Trimming cost V 6 bases and J 0 bases, with 3 bases left between them. The CDR3 contains 13 residues. The CDR3 DNA reads as TGTGCCAGCAGACCCTCTGGGGCCAACGTCCTGACTTTC. Its protein product is CASRPSGANVLTF.

This clone was picked up one time. The chain joins TRBV5-1 to TRBJ2-1, with 9 bases that match TRBD2. The ends lost 2 bases at V and 6 bases at J; junction bases unmatched: 3. Germline V gives CDR1 SGHRS, CDR2 YFSETQ. CDR3 length: 14 amino acids. CDR3 amino acids: CASSFRTSANEQFF. DNA for the CDR3: TGCGCCAGCAGCTTTAGGACTAGCGCCAATGAGCAGTTCTTC.

The rearrangement links TRBV5-1 to TRBJ1-1; tentatively, D is TRBD1 (5 bases). Trimming pared 0 bases from V and 3 bases from J, leaving 9 bases between. The CDR3 runs to 14 residues. CDR1 is SGHRS and CDR2 is YFSETQ in the germline V gene. DNA of the CDR3: TGCGCCAGCAGCTTGGGGACATCGTACACTGAAGCTTTCTTT. Residues: CASSLGTSYTEAFF.

The genes are TRBV6-5 and TRBJ1-5, with D possibly being TRBD1 (6 bases). The CDR3 totals 15 residues. The germline V gene has CDR1 MNHEY and CDR2 SVGAGI. The ends were cut back, 8 bases at V and 6 bases at J, with 20 bases in the middle. The CDR3 nucleotides are TGTGCCAGCCGTCCTCTCAGGGGAGCAACTCAGCCCCAGCATTTT. Amino acids: CASRPLRGATQPQHF.

The table lists this clone with a count of one. The V call is TRBV4-1, the J call TRBJ1-4; D gene unclear. Germline V CDR1 and CDR2: MGHRA, YSYEKL. The CDR3 sequence is 17 residues long. Trimming cost V 3 bases and J 8 bases, with 22 bases left between them. CDR3 sequence: CASSHLWAGSKGEKLFF. The CDR3 DNA follows: TGCGCCAGCAGCCACCTATGGGCGGGATCGAAAGGCGAAAAACTGTTTTTT.

The chain carries TRBV19 and TRBJ2-3; perhaps TRBD1 as D (5 bases). CDR1 is LNHDA, CDR2 SQIVND, per germline (reference sequence). The CDR3 is made up of 13 amino acids. V lost 9 bases to trimming and J lost 0 bases, with 10 bases between them. The CDR3 region is CASTTGSTDTQYF. For the CDR3, the DNA is TGTGCCAGCACAACAGGAAGCACAGATACGCAGTATTTT.

CDR3 bases: TGCGCCAGCAGCCAAGGGCCCCTGAACACCGGGGAGCTGTTTTTT. This sequence encodes CASSQGPLNTGELFF. The J gene is TRBJ2-2, the V gene TRBV4-3; no definite D call. The germline V and J ends were trimmed by 1 base and 1 base, with 7 bases remaining between them. The CDR3 is made up of 15 amino acids. Germline V CDR1 and CDR2: LGHNA, YSLEER.

The genes are TRBV7-6 and TRBJ2-2, with TRBD2 matching over 12 bases. CDR1 and CDR2 from the germline V gene are SGHVS and FNYEAQ. The ends lost 6 bases at V and 0 bases at J; junction bases unmatched: 14. This CDR3 spans 20 amino acids. CDR3 bases: TGTGCCAGCAGAAGCCCCCCGGGGACTAGCGGGCGCGCGAACACCGGGGAGCTGTTTTTT. It specifies CASRSPPGTSGRANTGELFF. The complete variable domain, with remaining parts taken from reference TRBV7-6 and TRBJ2-2, reads GAGVSQSPRYKVTKRGQDVALRCDPISGHVSLYWYRQALGQGPEFLTYFNYEAQQDKSGLPNDRFSAERPEGSISTLTIQRTEQRDSAMYRCASRSPPGTSGRANTGELFFGEGSRLTVL.

The rearrangement links TRBV12-3 or TRBV12-4 to TRBJ2-3; D ambiguous. The CDR3 has 13 amino acids. Trimming removed 4 bases from V and 2 bases from J, with 7 bases in between. The CDR3 loop reads CASSSQNTDTQYF. CDR3 DNA sequence: TGTGCCAGCAGTTCCCAAAACACAGATACGCAGTATTTT.